A single sample gave rise to the 26 T cell receptor beta chains below, sequenced in a study of blood T cell repertoires in COVID-19 (dated by TCRdb to about 2020). The library was built by means of the immunoSEQ multiplex PCR assay. TCRdb retrieved this table from immuneACCESS and kept in-frame rearrangements only. Not all clones are present; in checked studies, unresolved V genes account for under half, and no reason is known for the remainder. This sample comprises about 160,000 clones, around 92% of them detected only once. Of the sample, 4.8% is held by the ten largest clones. Sequencing was performed on peripheral blood. These receptors were obtained from a man aged 25-40 years with COVID-19, enrolled during active disease.

The V gene is TRBV28, the J gene TRBJ1-2, with D possibly matching TRBD1 (6 bases). Trimming left V 1 base short and J 7 bases short, with 19 bases between. CDR3 length: 16 residues. Germline values: CDR1 MDHEN, CDR2 SYDVKM. The CDR3 region has the DNA TGTGCCAGCAGTTTATCCACAGGGTCTGGGGCGTTTGGCTACACCTTC. This encodes CASSLSTGSGAFGYTF.

The chain is built from TRBV3-1 (or the pseudogene TRBV3-2) and TRBJ1-2, with D tentatively TRBD1 (6 bases). The germline V gene encodes CDR1 LGHDT and CDR2 YNNKEL (reference sequence). The V gene lost 6 bases and the J gene lost 3 bases, with 17 bases spanning the gap. This CDR3 region has 15 residues. The CDR3 sequence: CASRQTGSPHYGYTF. CDR3 nucleotide sequence: TGTGCCAGCAGACAGACAGGTTCTCCGCACTATGGCTACACCTTC.

The rearrangement uses TRBV21-1 and TRBJ2-1; the D call in the table, TRBD2, was not verified against the DNA. TRBV21-1 is flagged as a pseudogene. The CDR3 contains 17 residues. The chain's CDR3 is CASSKAPASGGVNEQFF. As DNA, the CDR3 is TGTGCCAGCAGCAAAGCGCCGGCTAGCGGGGGGGTTAATGAGCAGTTCTTC.

The CDR3 is CASSPMGAGGRSEQFF. The CDR3 bases are TGTGCCAGCAGCCCAATGGGGGCGGGCGGGAGGAGTGAGCAGTTCTTC. The rearrangement uses TRBV5-6 and TRBJ2-1; TRBD2 agrees at 8 bases. Trimming cost V 4 bases and J 9 bases; bases outside gene matches: 15. The germline V gene has CDR1 SGHDT and CDR2 YYEEEE. The CDR3 runs to 16 residues.

This chain connects TRBV7-2 to TRBJ2-3, with 9 bases lining up with TRBD1. The CDR3 sequence is 14 residues long. J was trimmed by 6 bases and V by 4 bases; bases with no gene match: 5. The V gene's germline CDR1 is SGHTA and CDR2 FQGNSA. The CDR3 spells CASSYRDRADTQYF. The DNA for the CDR3 is TGTGCCAGCAGCTACCGGGACAGGGCGGATACGCAGTATTTT. Full variable domain (rest looked up from reference TRBV7-2 and TRBJ2-3): GAGVSQSPSNKVTEKGKDVELRCDPISGHTALYWYRQSLGQGLEFLIYFQGNSAPDKSGLPSDRFSAERTGGSVSTLTIQRTQQEDSAVYLCASSYRDRADTQYFGPGTRLTVL.

The CDR3 spells CASSLDYTGGDEQYF. In DNA, the CDR3 is TGCGCCAGCAGCCTGGACTACACAGGGGGCGACGAGCAGTACTTC. The V call is TRBV4-3, the J call TRBJ2-7; 9 nucleotides match TRBD1. CDR1 and CDR2 (germline): LGHNA, YSLEER. The CDR3 spans 15 residues. J lost 5 bases, V lost 4 bases, and 9 bases had no gene match.

The gene calls are TRBV7-2 and TRBJ2-2; D is perhaps TRBD2 (6 bases). Trimming took 6 bases from V and 13 from J, leaving 15 bases between them. There are 12 residues in the CDR3. The germline CDR1 and CDR2 sequences are SGHTA and FQGNSA. The CDR3 coding sequence is TGTGCCAGCAGTCCCAGTCTGGAGGGGCTGTTTTTT. This encodes CASSPSLEGLFF.

The genes are TRBV9 and TRBJ1-2; possibly TRBD1 for D (5 bases). Germline V gene lookup returns CDR1 SGDLS and CDR2 YYNGEE. The CDR3 totals 12 residues. V gave up 0 bases and J gave up 6 bases, with 6 bases separating them. The CDR3 DNA sequence: TGTGCCAGCAGCGTAGACAGGCATGGCTACACCTTC. It encodes CASSVDRHGYTF. Drawing the rest from reference TRBV9 and TRBJ1-2, the complete variable domain is DSGVTQTPKHLITATGQRVTLRCSPRSGDLSVYWYQQSLDQGLQFLIQYYNGEERAKGNILERFSAQQFPDLHSELNLSSLELGDSALYFCASSVDRHGYTFGSGTRLTVV.

The chain joins TRBV5-4 to TRBJ1-2; 9 bases map to TRBD1. CDR1 is SGHNT and CDR2 is YYREEE in the germline V gene (reference sequence). With V trimmed by 5 bases and J by 3 bases, 8 bases remained unmatched. The CDR3 covers 15 residues. The CDR3 DNA reads TGTGCCAGCAGAATCACCGGGACAGGGCACTATGGCTACACCTTC. Translation: CASRITGTGHYGYTF.

This chain joins TRBV15 and TRBJ2-1; 9 bases line up with TRBD2. The CDR3 covers 15 residues. Germline assignment: CDR1 LNHNV and CDR2 YYDKDF (reference sequence). With V trimmed by 3 bases and J by 4 bases, 4 bases remained unmatched. CDR3 nucleotides: TGTGCCACCAGCAGGACTAGCGGTTTTTACAATGAGCAGTTCTTC. It specifies CATSRTSGFYNEQFF.

This clone was found a few times. The rearrangement uses TRBV28 and TRBJ1-5; 10 nucleotides match TRBD1. This CDR3 region has 15 residues. Germline assignment: CDR1 MDHEN and CDR2 SYDVKM. The V and J ends lost 5 bases and 7 bases, in that order; junction bases with no gene match: 8. CDR3 protein: CASSMGTGVVQPQHF. As DNA, the CDR3 is TGTGCCAGCAGTATGGGGACAGGGGTGGTACAGCCCCAGCATTTT.

In the case of this clone: The same CDR3 is also encoded by other DNA sequences in this sample. The chain recombines TRBV9 with TRBJ1-2; 7 bases align to TRBD1. Germline-derived CDR1 and CDR2 are SGDLS and YYNGEE. J gave up 4 bases and V 0 bases, and 3 bases lay outside the gene matches. The CDR3 is made up of 14 amino acids. CDR3 sequence reads: CASSVGTGVYGYTF. CDR3 nucleotide sequence: TGTGCCAGCAGCGTAGGTACAGGGGTCTATGGCTACACCTTC.

The gene calls are TRBV7-2 and TRBJ2-1; 7 bases map to TRBD2. In germline, CDR1 is SGHTA, CDR2 FQGNSA. The CDR3 extends over 19 amino acids. V was clipped by 3 bases and J by 4 bases; unmatched bases: 18. The CDR3 spells CASSFPVTSAASGYNEQFF. The CDR3, as DNA: TGTGCCAGCAGCTTCCCCGTAACGTCAGCGGCTAGCGGATACAATGAGCAGTTCTTC.

V and J are TRBV6-2 or TRBV6-3 and TRBJ1-3; no firm D call. Germline CDR1 and CDR2: MNHEY and SVGEGT. There are 16 residues in the CDR3. V shed 4 bases and J shed 0 bases, with 13 bases lying between them. CDR3 nucleotide sequence: TGTGCCAGCAGTTGGTATGGGAGAAGCTCTGGAAACACCATATATTTT. Translation gives CASSWYGRSSGNTIYF.

The chain links TRBV29-1 to TRBJ1-2; 9 nucleotides agree with TRBD1. This CDR3 has 13 residues. The germline gives CDR1 SQVTM, CDR2 ANQGSEA. V gave up 5 bases and J gave up 4 bases; unmatched junction bases: 5. In nucleotides, the CDR3 is TGCAGCGTTACAGGGGGCGGAAGCTATGGCTACACCTTC. This sequence encodes CSVTGGGSYGYTF.

This clone was found once. The chain uses TRBV18 and TRBJ1-4; D remains unclear. The CDR3 has 15 residues. Trimming took 1 base from V and 3 from J, leaving 9 bases between them. Germline V lookup: CDR1 KGHSH, CDR2 LQKENI. CDR3 sequence (DNA): TGTGCCAGCTCACCACTTACAGCTTCTAATGAAAAACTGTTTTTT. Translated, it gives CASSPLTASNEKLFF. Together with reference TRBV18 and TRBJ1-4, the CDR3 gives the full variable domain: NAGVMQNPRHLVRRRGQEARLRCSPMKGHSHVYWYRQLPEEGLKFMVYLQKENIIDESGMPKERFSAEFPKEGPSILRIQQVVRGDSAAYFCASSPLTASNEKLFFGSGTQLSVL.

The chain has TRBV6-2 or TRBV6-3 and TRBJ2-1; 8 bases line up with TRBD2. This CDR3 contains 17 residues. Germline-derived CDR1 and CDR2 are MNHEY and SVGEGT. J was trimmed by 4 bases and V by 0 bases; bases with no gene match: 8. DNA of the CDR3: TGTGCCAGCAGTTACTCAGGAGCGGGGGACTTTTACAATGAGCAGTTCTTC. It yields the protein CASSYSGAGDFYNEQFF.

This clone was counted a single time. CDR3 amino acids: CASSQFGTGDTEAFF. In DNA, the CDR3 is TGTGCCAGCAGCCAATTCGGGACAGGGGACACTGAAGCTTTCTTT. The chain links TRBV7-2 to TRBJ1-1, with 10 positions matching TRBD1. Germline-derived CDR1 and CDR2 are SGHTA and FQGNSA. V lost 5 bases, J lost 3 bases, and 6 bases stayed unmatched. CDR3 length: 15 amino acids.

The chain has TRBV19 and TRBJ2-7; TRBD1 aligns across 7 bases. Trimming cost V 5 bases and J 5 bases; bases outside gene matches: 9. The CDR3 loop spans 14 amino acids. Germline V gene data show CDR1 as LNHDA and CDR2 as SQIVND (reference sequence). This CDR3 reads CASSVSLTGDEQYF. DNA for the CDR3: TGTGCCAGTAGTGTAAGTCTTACAGGGGACGAGCAGTACTTC. The full variable domain, its missing parts supplied by reference TRBV19 and TRBJ2-7, is DGGITQSPKYLFRKEGQNVTLSCEQNLNHDAMYWYRQDPGQGLRLIYYSQIVNDFQKGDIAEGYSVSREKKESFPLTVTSAQKNPTAFYLCASSVSLTGDEQYFGPGTRLTVT.

The chain has TRBV24-1 and TRBJ2-1; D gene uncertain. The CDR3 loop spans 12 amino acids. The V end was cut by 4 bases, the J end by 8 bases, with 8 bases between. Germline V CDR1 and CDR2: KGHDR, SFDVKD. Written as DNA, the CDR3 is TGTGCCACCAGTGAATTGCAGGATGAGCAGTTCTTC. Translated: CATSELQDEQFF.

The chain employs TRBV18 and TRBJ2-3, with 11 bases identical to TRBD1. Germline values: CDR1 KGHSH, CDR2 LQKENI. The CDR3 runs to 15 residues. The junction had 3 bases not matched to a gene; V was cut back by 6 bases and J by 1 base. This CDR3 is CASSAGQGGTDTQYF. CDR3 DNA: TGTGCCAGCTCCGCGGGACAGGGGGGCACAGATACGCAGTATTTT.

The chain couples TRBV5-4 to TRBJ1-2; 10 bases agree with TRBD1. With 7 bases clipped from V and 4 bases from J, the junction kept 10 bases outside the gene matches. The CDR3 covers 15 residues. Germline CDR1 is SGHNT and CDR2 is YYREEE (reference sequence). CDR3 bases: TGTGCCAGCGGCCCATCGACAGGGGGCCCCTATGGCTACACCTTC. Its protein product is CASGPSTGGPYGYTF.

The CDR3 bases are TGTGCCAGTAGTGAATGGGGGCAAGGGCGGCAGCCCCAGCATTTT. Translated: CASSEWGQGRQPQHF. The V and J genes are TRBV19 and TRBJ1-5; tentatively, D is TRBD1 (6 bases). The V gene's germline CDR1 is LNHDA and CDR2 SQIVND (reference sequence). Trimming took off 5 bases at V and 7 bases at J, with 18 bases between the two ends. The CDR3 sequence is 15 residues long.

Only one count was recorded for this clone. V gene TRBV27 combines with J gene TRBJ2-5; D uncertain. This CDR3 contains 13 residues. V was pared by 6 bases and J by 3 bases, with 11 bases between. CDR1 and CDR2 (germline): MNHEY, SMNVEV (reference sequence). The DNA for the CDR3 is TGTGCCAGCAGATCCGACGGAGAAGAGACCCAGTACTTC. It codes for CASRSDGEETQYF.

The chain is built from TRBV19 and TRBJ1-1, with D hard to call. Germline CDR1 is LNHDA and CDR2 is SQIVND (reference sequence). V lost 5 bases, J lost 1 base, and 11 bases lay in between. The CDR3 covers 14 residues. In nucleotides, the CDR3 is TGTGCCAGTAGTTTCGGAGGATCGAACACTGAAGCTTTCTTT. Its translation: CASSFGGSNTEAFF.

The rearrangement joins TRBV6-2 or TRBV6-3 to TRBJ2-5; 7 bases match TRBD2. The CDR3 totals 17 residues. CDR1 and CDR2 from the germline V gene are MNHEY and SVGEGT. Trimming cost V 2 bases and J 0 bases; bases outside gene matches: 9. DNA of the CDR3: TGTGCCAGCAGTTACATCGCCGGTAGCGGGCACCAAGAGACCCAGTACTTC. Translation gives CASSYIAGSGHQETQYF.